This T cell receptor (beta chain) comes out of a study of OX40 agonist ivuxolimab in advanced cancers. Study background: Enrollees could have had prior anti-PD-1, anti-PD-L1 or anti-CTLA-4 therapy, which about 40% had received.

Germline V gene data show CDR1 as SQVTM and CDR2 as ANQGSEA. This CDR3 region has 14 residues. The V end was cut by 5 bases, the J end by 5 bases, with 18 bases between. Assay: immunoSEQ multiplex PCR; the TCRdb copy retains only in-frame clones and omits some. The profile covers under 50,000 clones, with about 74% appearing a single time and around 12% taken by the ten largest. This rearrangement joins TRBV29-1 to TRBJ1-2; weak D call: TRBD1 (6 bases). The clonotype was recovered from an adult with an advanced solid tumor such as melanoma, head and neck, liver or kidney cancer. The sequenced sample was CD4+ or CD8+ T cells sorted from blood, obtained in a trial of the OX40 agonist ivuxolimab. The CDR3 coding sequence is TGCAGCGTTTCCCGCCAGAGGGGGGGGTATGGCTACACCTTC. Its protein is CSVSRQRGGYGYTF. The whole variable domain, remainder taken from reference TRBV29-1 and TRBJ1-2, is SAVISQKPSRDICQRGTSLTIQCQVDSQVTMMFWYRQQPGQSLTLIATANQGSEATYESGFVIDKFPISRPNLTFSTLTVSNMSPEDSSIYLCSVSRQRGGYGYTFGSGTRLTVV.